The source of this T cell receptor beta chain is a study of glioma-infiltrating T cells (dated by TCRdb to about 2016). For the wider study: TCR alpha- and beta-chain repertoires were sequenced from glioma tissue, non-neoplastic brain tissue and matched peripheral blood mononuclear cells. To gauge divergence between tissue and blood T-cell populations, every tissue-infiltrating repertoire was compared against the peripheral blood repertoire from the same patient. The paired cohort was made up of three low-grade glioma patients, 7 or 8 primary glioblastoma patients and three non-glioma patients who contributed non-neoplastic brain tissue. What the research found in general, with its limitations: Only a very small number of CDR3 sequences turned up in both tissue and blood, a result put down to high CDR3 diversity combined with limited sampling. VJ-independent divergence between tissue and blood was found to be below expectation in non-neoplastic patients but above expectation in all gliomas, particularly low-grade gliomas. Small numbers underpinned the group comparisons: roughly 8 glioblastoma patients, three low-grade glioma patients and three non-neoplastic patients.

Concerning this clonotype itself: Its target antigen remains unknown. A much larger clone sits a single nucleotide away, making a read error possible.

The iRepertoire nested amplicon-rescue multiplex PCR (arm-PCR) platform was used to amplify TCR alpha and beta CDR3 regions from RNA. The input for one-step reverse transcription and amplification was roughly 85-400 ng of tissue mRNA or PBMC total RNA. Following bead purification, Illumina adapters were added by a secondary multiplex PCR, and libraries between 200 and 400 bp were gel-purified. The libraries contained internal 6-nucleotide barcodes that were used for demultiplexing. Libraries were sequenced on an Illumina MiSeq with 2x220 or 2x250 nucleotide paired-end reads. The authors processed their data as follows. Paired reads were merged with FLASH 1.2.11 and aligned to the GRCh37 human genome with BWA-MEM before extracting TRA and TRB reads. V and J assignment used an IMGT-derived reference of cassette sequences and CDR3 motifs that included pseudogenes. Reads were translated in three frames, and productive CDR3s were defined as those with a C...FGXG motif and no stop codons. A clonotype was defined as a unique combination of a V-J cassette pair and a CDR3 amino acid sequence. Filtering of reads was based on Hamming distance, with the threshold set by the sequence error rate of each sample in mapped regions. TCRdb trimmed public reads at Q25 via fastp, called clones via MiXCR and kept in-frame beta chains. CDR3 protein sequences are deduplicated, and each keeps its most common genes and DNA. These V and J calls are TCRdb output, not the study's own analysis. For this sample there are fewer than 200,000 distinct CDR3 sequences; around 32% appear just once. The top ten clones comprise around 21% of the sample.

CDR1 and CDR2, looked up from the germline V gene, are SGHTA and FQGNSA. The CDR3 sequence holds 15 residues, the cysteine and phenylalanine included. Of the read, only the CDR3 DNA is kept; its 45 bases are in frame from base 1. The TCR was taken from a human donor with low-grade glioma or glioblastoma, undergoing nonglioma brain surgery, or in good health (not recorded which). The rearrangement joined TRBV7-2 to TRBJ2-7; the D gene assignment is perhaps TRBD1 or TRBD2, with each matching 5 bases. Source material: glioma tissue, nonneoplastic brain tissue, or PBMCs (not recorded which). The CDR3 has the sequence CASSSNQLGTYEKYF. The nucleotide sequence is given as TGTGCCAGCAGCTCAAATCAGTTGGGGACCTACGAGAAGTACTTC.